This T cell receptor beta chain was found in a study of blood T cell repertoires in COVID-19. Overall study context: Acute-phase and convalescent COVID-19 samples originated in the United States, Italy and Spain. PBMCs, B-cell-depleted T cells, or T cells provided the cDNA or gDNA that made up the material.

The study drew participants aged roughly 18 to 95 years from approximately 23 US areas. Method: immunoSEQ multiplex PCR; TCRdb's copy keeps in-frame clones and lacks some. The data show roughly 300,000 clones, over 75% seen once. The CDR3 runs to 14 residues. V shed 4 bases and J 4 bases; nucleotides not matched to a gene: 3. The sequenced material came from PBMCs or T cells enriched from blood (not recorded which). The J gene is TRBJ1-5, the V gene TRBV5-3, with TRBD1 identical over 9 bases. TRBV5-3 is annotated as an ORF whose role is uncertain. This clonotype originated in a woman aged 25 to 45 who had recovered from COVID-19. The CDR3 DNA reads as TGTGCCAGAAGCACCGGGACAGGGAATCAGCCCCAGCATTTT. Translated, it gives CARSTGTGNQPQHF.